This T cell receptor beta chain derives from a study of blood T cells in healthy people across ages (dated by TCRdb to between 2014 and 2017). Regarding the research as a whole: Template switching captured roughly one uniquely barcoded TCR beta cDNA molecule per two T cells in model experiments. To track age-related changes in TCR beta repertoire diversity, the study relied on deep sequencing normalized with unique cDNA molecular identifiers. The donors were divided into four age groups: young (average around 15 years), middle-aged (under 40), aged (about 60) and long-lived (more than 75). To avoid experimental bias, donors of different ages were distributed randomly across sequencing lanes. Using the same blood draw, the study looked at two additional independent replicas of 1 million unique cDNA reads for two donors, one aged 18 to 30 and the other aged 80 or older. What the research found in general, with its limitations: Total diversity estimates from one million sequenced T cells were considered lower bounds and underestimates. Because the CMV infection status of the donors was unknown, age-related changes in expanded clonotypes may potentially have been confounded. Observed TCR beta diversity per million T cells fell roughly linearly with age, and a significant reduction was already apparent by age approximately 40. Since profiling was done on bulk unsorted PBMCs, naive and antigen-experienced compartments could not be conclusively compared. Compared with the aged group, the long-lived group had more naive CD4+ T cells, fewer expanded clones and increased TCR diversity, suggesting age selection. Observed TCR beta diversity correlated strongly with the percentage of naive T cells measured by flow cytometry.

This clonotype appeared a few times. Its binding antigen is unknown. Qualities for individual bases were not recorded, and no much larger clone is one base off. The approximately 39 donors, aged about 6 to 100 years, were systemically healthy Caucasian individuals from Russia. Each donor gave about 9.8 milliliters of peripheral blood, drawn into EDTA-treated Vacutainer tubes. Ficoll-Paque density-gradient centrifugation was used to isolate PBMCs, with at least 7 million per sample. Trizol reagent was used to extract total RNA from PBMCs, with at least 5.5 micrograms per sample. For every donor, an aliquot of PBMCs went through flow cytometry to measure the percentages of naive CD45RAhigh/CD27high T cells. Taken from cysteine to phenylalanine, the CDR3 has 13 residues. Only CDR3 DNA remains: 39 bases, in frame from the first base. Per the germline V gene, SNHLY is the CDR1 and FYNNEI is the CDR2. Here V drops 10 bases and J drops 6 bases, and the junction holds 8 bases not matched to any gene.

Preparation of the library involved 5' RACE. A second PCR of roughly 7 to 12 cycles was performed with a sample-barcoded 5' primer and a J-beta primer mix. A template-switch 5' adaptor carrying 12 random nucleotides introduced a unique molecular identifier onto each TCR beta cDNA molecule. Each sample yielded at least 3 million CDR3-containing paired-end reads. All of the RNA was converted into first-strand cDNA using the Mint cDNA synthesis kit, with a TRBC-specific oligonucleotide serving as the primer. After uracil-DNA glycosylase treatment, a first 18-cycle PCR used universal primers M1SS and BC2_uni_R on all cDNA. The source study handled its data this way. For normalization, 1 million high-quality reads were randomly selected from each sample, with every read carrying a distinct molecular identifier. Reads sharing molecular identifiers were discarded rather than binned into consensus sequences. MiTCR, run with a Q25 quality threshold and the strictest error-elimination algorithm, handled CDR3 identification, clonotype clustering and error correction. A nonparametric unseen species model with Euler transformation was used to estimate a lower bound on total TCR beta diversity. TCRdb reran the public reads through fastp at Q25 and MiXCR, keeping productive beta chains. CDR3 protein duplicates are merged, each entry listing the most common genes and DNA. TCRdb's processing, not the authors' own work, is the source of the V and J calls. In all, the sample holds 1.5 million to 2 million distinct CDR3 sequences, and around 42% of those were seen once. The top ten clones comprise approximately 22% of the sample.

The receptor was isolated from a human donor in good health. The chain joins TRBV2 to TRBJ2-7; 11 middle bases align to TRBD1. The material sequenced was blood. The DNA sequence is as follows: TGTGCCACCCTCCGGGACAGGGGGTTCGAGCAGTACTTC. This yields the protein CATLRDRGFEQYF.